The 18 T cell receptor beta chains listed next were all sequenced from one sample in a study of regulatory T cells in long-lasting Graves disease. Arm-PCR of CDR3 regions with iRepertoire HTBI primers generated TCR beta libraries. One entry per CDR3 protein results from TCRdb running MiXCR on the multiplex PCR reads. Of roughly 360,000 distinct CDR3 sequences listed, roughly 24% are singletons. Regarding time point: persistent/refractory GD, antithyroid drugs over 5 years with positive TRAb. Extracted PBMC RNA gave rise to the TCR library. This sample comprised peripheral blood mononuclear cells (PBMCs), obtained when the disease was refractory, from a patient treated with antithyroid drugs. These receptors were taken from a woman aged 40 to 50 with Graves disease.

The chain employs TRBV9 and TRBJ2-7, with D perhaps matching TRBD2 (5 bases). The CDR3 length is 15 residues. The V gene lost 2 bases and the J gene lost 5 bases, with 17 bases spanning the gap. Germline CDR1 SGDLS, CDR2 YYNGEE. The CDR3 sequence: CASSVTSSAYNEQYF. The CDR3 DNA sequence: TGTGCCAGCAGCGTGACGAGTAGCGCCTATAACGAGCAGTACTTC.

There are many counts of this clonotype. The chain is built from TRBV12-3 or TRBV12-4 and TRBJ2-2; D gene unclear. The CDR3 length is 14 residues. Trimming pared 1 base from V and 7 bases from J, leaving 10 bases between. The CDR3 region has the DNA TGTGCCAGCAGTTTAGGTGGATTGATCGGGGAGCTGTTTTTT. It yields the protein CASSLGGLIGELFF.

The chain recombines TRBV6-1 with TRBJ2-7, with 10 bases that match TRBD2. The junction had 12 bases not matched to a gene; V was cut back by 0 bases and J by 4 bases. Germline V gene data show CDR1 as MNHNS and CDR2 as SASEGT. The CDR3 has 18 residues. The CDR3, as DNA: TGTGCCAGCAGTGAAGCCCGCCTAGCGGGAGTTTTCGGGTACGAGCAGTACTTC. It translates to CASSEARLAGVFGYEQYF.

This clonotype has at least ten counts. The gene calls are TRBV29-1 and TRBJ2-7; 7 bases align to TRBD1. The length of the CDR3 is 13 residues. From germline, CDR1 is SQVTM and CDR2 ANQGSEA. The V gene end was trimmed by 4 bases and the J gene end by 7 bases; junction bases not matched to a gene: 10. The DNA for the CDR3 is TGCAGCGTTGTAGGGACAGCGCTAGGGGAGCAGTACTTC. Residues: CSVVGTALGEQYF.

This chain uses TRBV5-1 with TRBJ2-5; TRBD1 is a possible D gene (5 bases). The CDR3 runs 14 residues. CDR1 and CDR2 from the germline V gene are SGHRS and YFSETQ. The V and J ends lost 0 bases and 5 bases respectively, with 11 bases between them. The CDR3 DNA is TGCGCCAGCAGCTTGGAAGGGGTATGGGAGACCCAGTACTTC. It encodes CASSLEGVWETQYF.

The sample holds many counts of this clonotype. The J gene is TRBJ2-5, the V gene TRBV13; 8 nucleotides align to TRBD1. Germline V gene sequence: CDR1 PRHDT, CDR2 FYEKMQ (reference sequence). Trimming took 5 bases from V and 7 from J; bases not matched to a gene: 6. The CDR3 totals 13 residues. CDR3 nucleotides: TGTGCCAGCAGCCCCGGGACAGGAGGGACCCAGTACTTC. Encoded protein: CASSPGTGGTQYF.

This clonotype was seen repeatedly, ten times or more. This rearrangement joins TRBV12-3 or TRBV12-4 to TRBJ1-1, with D possibly being TRBD1 (6 bases). The V and J ends lost 2 bases and 7 bases respectively, with 11 bases between them. The length of the CDR3 is 13 residues. The CDR3 DNA reads TGTGCCAGCAGTTTATGGGGGGCGCGTGAAGCTTTCTTT. This translates into CASSLWGAREAFF.

The chain has TRBV2 and TRBJ1-2; D is uncertain. Germline assignment: CDR1 SNHLY and CDR2 FYNNEI. CDR3 size: 15 residues. V lost 6 bases and J 8 bases, leaving 22 bases between the germline ends. The CDR3 is CASSSRPTDLGGYTF. The DNA for the CDR3 is TGTGCCAGCAGCTCCCGACCGACGGACCTGGGCGGCTACACCTTC.

This clonotype was seen a few times. The chain joins TRBV9 to TRBJ1-2, with D tentatively TRBD1 (6 bases). The V end was cut by 3 bases, the J end by 2 bases, with 11 bases between. This CDR3 is 14 amino acids long. Per germline, CDR1 SGDLS and CDR2 YYNGEE. In DNA, the CDR3 is TGTGCCAGCAGCGGGAACAGGGCAAACTATGGCTACACCTTC. Protein sequence: CASSGNRANYGYTF. Full variable domain (remainder filled in from reference TRBV9 and TRBJ1-2): DSGVTQTPKHLITATGQRVTLRCSPRSGDLSVYWYQQSLDQGLQFLIQYYNGEERAKGNILERFSAQQFPDLHSELNLSSLELGDSALYFCASSGNRANYGYTFGSGTRLTVV.

A note on this clonotype: A much larger clone lies one base from this, so it may be a read error. V is TRBV5-1 and J is TRBJ2-7, with D perhaps TRBD1 (5 bases). The length of the CDR3 is 14 residues. Germline CDR1 reads SGHRS; CDR2 reads YFSETQ. The CDR3 reads CSSSFSRVSNEQYF. The CDR3 DNA reads as TGCTCCAGCAGCTTCAGCAGGGTTTCGAACGAGCAGTACTTC.

The V and J genes are TRBV6-2 or TRBV6-3 and TRBJ1-6, with 7 positions matching TRBD1. This CDR3 is built from 15 residues. Germline CDR1 reads MNHEY; CDR2 reads SVGEGT. With V trimmed by 0 bases and J by 8 bases, 4 bases remained unmatched. CDR3 loop: CASSYSNRGHSPLHF. The DNA for the CDR3 is TGTGCCAGCAGTTACTCGAACAGGGGACATTCACCCCTCCACTTT.

This clonotype was seen ten or more times. The chain recombines TRBV11-2 with TRBJ2-2, with D unclear. V shed 2 bases and J shed 1 base, with 5 bases lying between them. This CDR3 region has 14 residues. Germline V gene sequence: CDR1 SGHAT, CDR2 FQNNGV. The CDR3 region is CASSLLGNTGELFF. DNA of the CDR3: TGTGCCAGCAGCTTATTGGGGAACACCGGGGAGCTGTTTTTT.

The sample holds many counts of this clonotype. The rearrangement links TRBV2 to TRBJ2-7, with D hard to call. Germline V CDR1 and CDR2: SNHLY, FYNNEI. The CDR3 is 12 residues long. Trimming removed 4 bases from V and 6 bases from J, with 10 bases in between. The CDR3 spells CASSVHTAEQYF. CDR3 nucleotide sequence: TGTGCCAGCAGTGTACATACTGCCGAGCAGTACTTC.

At least ten counts were recorded for this clonotype. The chain links TRBV29-1 to TRBJ1-2; D might be TRBD1 (5 bases). Trimming stripped 5 bases from V and 9 bases from J, with 13 bases between. This CDR3 has 11 residues. Germline-derived CDR1 and CDR2 are SQVTM and ANQGSEA. The CDR3 DNA reads TGCAGCGTTAAGGGGAGTGTAAGCTACACCTTC. It is translated as CSVKGSVSYTF.

V is TRBV29-1 and J is TRBJ2-2; tentative D call: TRBD2 (5 bases). The CDR3 is made up of 14 amino acids. Germline assignment: CDR1 SQVTM and CDR2 ANQGSEA. Trimming stripped 7 bases from V and 0 bases from J, with 12 bases between. This CDR3 is CSAAGAANTGELFF. The CDR3 bases are TGCAGCGCCGCCGGAGCGGCGAACACCGGGGAGCTGTTTTTT.

This clonotype was counted many times. This sequence joins TRBV6-5 and TRBJ2-7, with TRBD2 matching over 11 bases. The V and J ends lost 4 bases and 0 bases, in that order; junction bases with no gene match: 11. This CDR3 region has 18 residues. The germline V gene encodes CDR1 MNHEY and CDR2 SVGAGI. The CDR3 loop is CASSSSVSGLAVSYEQYF. DNA for the CDR3: TGTGCCAGCAGTTCCTCCGTATCGGGACTAGCGGTCTCCTACGAGCAGTACTTC.

This clonotype was recorded only once. The rearrangement links TRBV12-3 or TRBV12-4 to TRBJ1-1; D might be TRBD1 (5 bases). The CDR3 covers 14 residues. V dropped 6 bases and J dropped 1 base, with 12 bases sitting between them. The CDR3 DNA follows: TGTGCCAGCAGCCCAACCCAGGGGAACACTGAAGCTTTCTTT. It translates to CASSPTQGNTEAFF.

This clonotype showed up many times. The chain joins TRBV7-3 to TRBJ2-5; 12 nucleotides align to TRBD1. After removal of 3 bases from V and 3 bases from J, the junction contained 2 bases not matched to a gene. Germline CDR1 is SGHTA and CDR2 is FQGTGA. The CDR3 contains 15 residues. The CDR3 is CASSFGTGGEETQYF. In DNA, the CDR3 is TGTGCCAGCAGCTTTGGGACAGGGGGCGAAGAGACCCAGTACTTC.